A single TCR beta chain is shown here with its context. As yet, its antigen is unknown. The authors ran a second PCR of about 7 to 11 cycles using a sample-barcoded 5' primer and a J-beta primer mix. Via MiXCR, TCRdb re-called the 5' RACE reads, giving one row per CDR3 protein. The sample yields approximately 600,000 distinct CDR3 sequences, approximately 59% seen once. Unmatched junction bases numbered 8, after V lost 6 bases and J lost 5 bases. Germline CDR1 and CDR2: SNHLY and FYNNEI. This CDR3 region has 14 residues. Isolated per sample were at least 6 million PBMCs. This sample is part of a study of blood T cells in healthy people across ages. General study findings and limits: Per million T cells, TCR beta diversity dropped about linearly as age rose.

Sequencing input: blood. The receptor's source is a man between 60 and 70 years old in good health. The rearrangement joins TRBV2 to TRBJ1-1, with 8 nucleotides matching TRBD1. The CDR3 bases are TGTGCCAGCAGCGTAACAGGGGGAGTTACTGAAGCTTTCTTT. It translates to CASSVTGGVTEAFF.